Shown below are 3 T cell receptor beta chains from a single sample sequenced in a study of memory CD4+ T cells and cytomegalovirus serostatus. The sort gate was single viable CD3+CD4+CD8-CD45RO+ cells for memory CD4+ T cells. Clones were sequenced by immunoSEQ multiplex PCR, and TCRdb holds only the in-frame ones, with some missing. The sample holds approximately 45,000 clones; over 60% are singletons and the top ten take approximately 1.2%. The sample taken for sequencing was memory CD4+ T cells from blood. The source is an adult in good health and CMV-seronegative.

This sequence joins TRBV10-3 and TRBJ1-5; D not certain. The CDR3 sequence is 15 residues long. From germline, CDR1 is ENHRY and CDR2 SYGVKD. DNA for the CDR3: TGTGACCCCGACGGACCAGAAACCAGCAATCAGCCCCAGCATTTT. Translation: CDPDGPETSNQPQHF.

V usage is TRBV11-2 and J usage is TRBJ2-2; the match to TRBD1 covers 8 bases. The CDR3 is made up of 15 amino acids. Per the germline V gene, CDR1 is SGHAT and CDR2 is FQNNGV. J gave up 7 bases and V 1 base, and 5 bases lay outside the gene matches. The CDR3 bases are TGTGCCAGCAGCTTAGTCAGGGGGCAGGGCGGGGAGCTGTTTTTT. Translating it yields CASSLVRGQGGELFF.

The rearrangement uses TRBV7-2 and TRBJ2-7, with TRBD2 matching 7 bases. Germline trimming cut 0 bases from V and 5 bases from J; bases unmatched to any gene: 4. This CDR3 has 14 residues. Germline CDR1 is SGHTA and CDR2 is FQGNSA. The CDR3 loop is CASSLAWTSDEQYF. CDR3 sequence (DNA): TGTGCCAGCAGCTTAGCTTGGACTAGTGACGAGCAGTACTTC.